The present T cell receptor beta chain was sequenced within a study of identical twins (dated by TCRdb to about 2016). For context, the study as a whole: To test whether fetal clonotypes persist, this study deep-sequenced TCR alpha and beta repertoires from monozygotic twins, from unrelated adults of various ages, and from cord blood. To rule out contamination, replicate twin experiments were performed at different times with different library preparation protocols.

Every donor was a healthy Caucasian. Miltenyi CD45RO+ enrichment and human naive T-cell isolation kits were used to isolate memory (CD45RO+) and naive T cells from PBMC. This clonotype was observed at least ten times. The specificity of this receptor is unknown. It has no much larger one-base neighbor in the sample; base qualities were not kept. The study at large found these results: Compared with coincidental sharing between unrelated individuals, an excess of low generation-probability sequences was observed among out-of-frame TCR alpha sequences shared between twins. Zero-insertion analyses could be partly confounded by invariant T cells such as MAIT and iNKT, though diverse VJ usage argued against such confounding for most clonotypes. Abundant cord blood beta clonotypes had fewer insertions, young adult naive repertoires showed a similar but weaker trend, and memory repertoires showed no such trend. In monozygotic twins, recombination models systematically underestimated out-of-frame TCR alpha sharing, but the models matched the sharing seen between unrelated individuals. A weaker excess of twin sharing was found in beta out-of-frame sequences because the signal-to-noise ratio was lowered by fewer shared sequences. Because the same donors could not be followed over many years, conclusions were based on cross-sectional statistical analysis.

The library relied on 5' RACE. The listed sequencing device is Illumina HiSeq 2000. A universal primer binding site was introduced by template switching, and a unique molecular identifier was present in the final cDNA, enabling accurate counting of TCR cDNA molecules. First-strand cDNA for TCR alpha and beta chains was synthesized from specific primers in the conserved constant-segment region. Each cDNA library was double barcoded, with a SMART-Mk sample barcode plus Illumina barcodes, to control for contamination. TruSeq adapter sequences, together with Illumina sample barcodes, were added in two successive PCR steps. TCR alpha and beta cDNA libraries were sequenced on the Illumina HiSeq platform with custom primers. From the authors' description of their analysis: Unique molecular identifiers were extracted from raw reads with MiGEC, and CDR3 positions were determined with MiXCR. Recombination models were inferred per individual with the repgenHMM and IGoR tools using an EM algorithm. The analysis of shared clonotypes was done with the tcR package in R, with sharing normalized by the product of cloneset sizes. Out-of-frame nonproductive sequences were analyzed to study raw recombination free of thymic and clonal selection effects. TCRdb reprocessed the public reads (quality trimming at Q25 with fastp, clone calling with MiXCR) and kept in-frame beta chains. Each record represents a unique CDR3 protein, reported with the most common genes and DNA among its rows. TCRdb, not the authors, supplied the V and J calls. The sample table holds 130,000 to 150,000 distinct CDR3 sequences, of which under 4.5% were seen once. The top ten constitute roughly 8% of the sample.

Sample: memory T cells sorted from blood. The sample's cell subset or site label, in plain terms: CD45RO+ enriched T cells. The sequence derives from a man aged 18 to 30 in good health.

The bases are TGTGCCAGCAGTGGCCCGACAGGGGGGGAGACCCAGTACTTC. It translates as CASSGPTGGETQYF. Rearrangement joined TRBV6-2 or TRBV6-3 to TRBJ2-5, and TRBD1 aligns with 9 junction nucleotides. V is cut back by 5 bases and J by 5 bases, with 6 bases in the junction unmatched. Its CDR3 holds 14 amino acids, cysteine through phenylalanine. Just the 42-base CDR3 DNA is kept, in frame starting at base 1. From a lookup of the germline V gene, CDR1 and CDR2 are MNHEY and SVGEGT.